The rows below give T cell receptor beta chains drawn from one sample of a study of shared T cell receptors in the human thymus. The protocol was immunoSEQ multiplex PCR, while the TCRdb copy is restricted to in-frame clones and leaves out a portion. The sample lists hundreds of thousands of clones; just under 95% were seen once. Sequenced sample: thymocytes. The receptors were sampled from a human donor. The CDR3 runs from the conserved cysteine through the conserved F or W. The order of the fields is D gene, J gene, clone size, V gene, CDR3 protein, CDR3 DNA. A D gene is named only where the DNA matches it firmly. Not every row has a clone size; where given, it reads once, few, many or a size class.

d_gene: TRBD2; j_gene: TRBJ2-1; abundance: .; v_gene: TRBV5-4; CDR3aa: CASSLEAGVPYNEQFF; CDR3nt: TGTGCCAGCAGCTTGGAGGCGGGAGTTCCCTACAATGAGCAGTTCTTC
d_gene: .; j_gene: TRBJ2-5; abundance: .; v_gene: TRBV4-1; CDR3aa: CASSRRAGGRGRWETQYF; CDR3nt: TGCGCCAGCAGCCGAAGAGCGGGCGGCAGGGGAAGGTGGGAGACCCAGTACTTC
d_gene: TRBD1; j_gene: TRBJ2-7; abundance: .; v_gene: TRBV7-2; CDR3aa: CASSPRPRDRRAYEQYF; CDR3nt: TGTGCCAGCAGCCCACGTCCCCGGGACAGGAGAGCCTACGAGCAGTACTTC
d_gene: TRBD1; j_gene: TRBJ1-1; abundance: .; v_gene: TRBV4-1; CDR3aa: CASSQDPVQGPKNTEAFF; CDR3nt: TGCGCCAGCAGCCAAGATCCCGTACAGGGGCCGAAGAACACTGAAGCTTTCTTT
d_gene: TRBD1; j_gene: TRBJ2-7; abundance: .; v_gene: TRBV4-1; CDR3aa: CASSRTGAEQYF; CDR3nt: TGCGCCAGCAGCCGGACAGGGGCCGAGCAGTACTTC
d_gene: .; j_gene: TRBJ2-7; abundance: .; v_gene: TRBV7-9; CDR3aa: CASSLVTGEGYEQYF; CDR3nt: TGTGCCAGCAGCTTAGTAACAGGGGAGGGCTACGAGCAGTACTTC
d_gene: .; j_gene: TRBJ2-7; abundance: .; v_gene: TRBV10-2; CDR3aa: CASSERWDSYEQYF; CDR3nt: TGCGCCAGCAGTGAAAGATGGGACTCCTACGAGCAGTACTTC
d_gene: TRBD2; j_gene: TRBJ2-1; abundance: .; v_gene: TRBV4-1; CDR3aa: CASSSGLAGGYEQFF; CDR3nt: TGCGCCAGCAGCTCGGGACTAGCGGGAGGCTATGAGCAGTTCTTC
d_gene: .; j_gene: TRBJ2-5; abundance: .; v_gene: TRBV29-1; CDR3aa: CSVEGMRGETQYF; CDR3nt: TGCAGCGTTGAAGGTATGAGGGGAGAGACCCAGTACTTC
d_gene: TRBD2; j_gene: TRBJ2-7; abundance: .; v_gene: TRBV28; CDR3aa: CASSSAGEGEQYF; CDR3nt: TGTGCCAGCAGTTCTGCGGGAGAGGGCGAGCAGTACTTC
d_gene: TRBD1; j_gene: TRBJ2-1; abundance: .; v_gene: TRBV2; CDR3aa: CASSSGTDYNEQFF; CDR3nt: TGTGCCAGCAGTTCCGGGACAGACTACAATGAGCAGTTCTTC
d_gene: .; j_gene: TRBJ2-3; abundance: .; v_gene: TRBV5-4; CDR3aa: CASSLVEQSTDTQYF; CDR3nt: TGTGCCAGCAGCTTGGTAGAGCAAAGCACAGATACGCAGTATTTT
d_gene: .; j_gene: TRBJ2-1; abundance: .; v_gene: TRBV4-1; CDR3aa: CASSLDVAGSPREQFF; CDR3nt: TGCGCCAGCAGCCTAGACGTCGCAGGGTCCCCTCGGGAGCAGTTCTTC
d_gene: .; j_gene: TRBJ1-1; abundance: once; v_gene: TRBV7-8; CDR3aa: CASSPPQGYYEAFF; CDR3nt: TGTGCCAGCAGCCCCCCACAGGGCTATTATGAAGCTTTCTTT
d_gene: .; j_gene: TRBJ2-1; abundance: .; v_gene: TRBV21-1; CDR3aa: CASSKCSGTSCLWSNEQFF; CDR3nt: TGTGCCAGCAGCAAGTGTTCCGGGACTAGTTGTTTGTGGTCCAATGAGCAGTTCTTC
d_gene: TRBD1; j_gene: TRBJ2-7; abundance: .; v_gene: TRBV5-1; CDR3aa: CASSLGGTGISYEQYF; CDR3nt: TGCGCCAGCAGCCTAGGAGGGACAGGGATCTCCTACGAGCAGTACTTC
d_gene: TRBD2; j_gene: TRBJ2-2; abundance: .; v_gene: TRBV5-6; CDR3aa: CASSLNLRGDGELFF; CDR3nt: TGTGCCAGCAGCTTGAACCTCCGGGGGGACGGGGAGCTGTTTTTT
d_gene: .; j_gene: TRBJ2-3; abundance: .; v_gene: TRBV5-4; CDR3aa: CASSLVVGDTQYF; CDR3nt: TGTGCCAGCAGCTTGGTTGTGGGAGATACGCAGTATTTT
d_gene: .; j_gene: TRBJ1-5; abundance: .; v_gene: TRBV2; CDR3aa: CASMRGAGPQHF; CDR3nt: TGTGCCAGCATGAGGGGGGCGGGGCCCCAGCATTTT
d_gene: .; j_gene: TRBJ2-7; abundance: once; v_gene: TRBV7-2; CDR3aa: CASSLAASGPPYEQYF; CDR3nt: TGTGCCAGCAGCTTAGCGGCCAGCGGGCCCCCCTACGAGCAGTACTTC
d_gene: TRBD1; j_gene: TRBJ1-2; abundance: .; v_gene: TRBV7-8; CDR3aa: CASSLGRYRGRDGYTF; CDR3nt: TGTGCCAGCAGCTTAGGGAGGTACAGGGGGCGGGATGGCTACACCTTC
d_gene: .; j_gene: TRBJ2-1; abundance: .; v_gene: TRBV20-1; CDR3aa: CSPHEQFF; CDR3nt: TGCAGTCCCCATGAGCAGTTCTTC
d_gene: TRBD2; j_gene: TRBJ2-1; abundance: .; v_gene: TRBV18; CDR3aa: CASSPSGRSYNEQFF; CDR3nt: TGTGCCAGCTCCCCTAGCGGGAGATCCTACAATGAGCAGTTCTTC
d_gene: TRBD1; j_gene: TRBJ2-2; abundance: .; v_gene: TRBV28; CDR3aa: CASTPPGTENTGELFF; CDR3nt: TGTGCCAGCACCCCCCCGGGGACAGAGAACACCGGGGAGCTGTTTTTT
d_gene: TRBD1; j_gene: TRBJ2-5; abundance: .; v_gene: TRBV14; CDR3aa: CASSQEGQGLVETQYF; CDR3nt: TGTGCCAGCAGCCAGGAAGGACAGGGTCTTGTGGAGACCCAGTACTTC
d_gene: TRBD1; j_gene: TRBJ2-7; abundance: .; v_gene: TRBV5-5; CDR3aa: CASSLGASGTASYEQYF; CDR3nt: TGTGCCAGCAGCTTGGGGGCCTCCGGGACAGCCTCCTACGAGCAGTACTTC
d_gene: .; j_gene: TRBJ2-1; abundance: once; v_gene: TRBV6-4; CDR3aa: CASSARGDNEQFF; CDR3nt: TGTGCCAGCAGTGCGAGGGGGGACAATGAGCAGTTCTTC
d_gene: .; j_gene: TRBJ1-1; abundance: .; v_gene: TRBV29-1; CDR3aa: CSTLPPGNTEAFF; CDR3nt: TGCAGCACCCTGCCTCCGGGGAACACCGAAGCTTTCTTT
d_gene: TRBD2; j_gene: TRBJ2-3; abundance: .; v_gene: TRBV4-1; CDR3aa: CASSQDSFEGLAGPDTQYF; CDR3nt: TGCGCCAGCAGCCAAGATTCTTTTGAGGGACTAGCGGGACCCGATACGCAGTATTTT
d_gene: .; j_gene: TRBJ1-1; abundance: .; v_gene: TRBV28; CDR3aa: CASSPLLLVGSLILRTEAFF; CDR3nt: TGTGCCAGCAGTCCCCTCCTACTAGTCGGGTCCCTGATTCTTAGGACTGAAGCTTTCTTT
d_gene: .; j_gene: TRBJ2-2; abundance: .; v_gene: TRBV28; CDR3aa: CASSLGRQPGELFF; CDR3nt: TGTGCCAGCAGTCTAGGACGTCAACCCGGGGAGCTGTTTTTT
d_gene: TRBD1; j_gene: TRBJ2-7; abundance: .; v_gene: TRBV7-8; CDR3aa: CASSLGRGPYEQYF; CDR3nt: TGTGCCAGCAGCTTAGGCAGGGGGCCCTACGAGCAGTACTTC
d_gene: .; j_gene: TRBJ1-5; abundance: .; v_gene: TRBV16; CDR3aa: CASTPARGMVRPEQPQHF; CDR3nt: TGTGCCAGCACCCCAGCGAGGGGGATGGTCAGACCAGAGCAGCCCCAGCATTTT
d_gene: .; j_gene: TRBJ1-1; abundance: .; v_gene: TRBV7-8; CDR3aa: CASSLDDPIMNTEAFF; CDR3nt: TGTGCCAGCAGCTTAGACGACCCGATAATGAACACTGAAGCTTTCTTT
d_gene: .; j_gene: TRBJ2-1; abundance: .; v_gene: TRBV30; CDR3aa: CAWTGAYNEQFF; CDR3nt: TGTGCCTGGACCGGGGCCTACAATGAGCAGTTCTTC
d_gene: TRBD2; j_gene: TRBJ2-5; abundance: .; v_gene: TRBV5-1; CDR3aa: CASSLWLAGGPFETQYF; CDR3nt: TGCGCCAGCAGCTTGTGGCTAGCGGGAGGGCCCTTTGAGACCCAGTACTTC
d_gene: TRBD2; j_gene: TRBJ2-1; abundance: .; v_gene: TRBV6-4; CDR3aa: CASSDRTSGTYNEQFF; CDR3nt: TGTGCCAGCAGTGACCGAACTAGCGGTACCTACAATGAGCAGTTCTTC
d_gene: .; j_gene: TRBJ2-1; abundance: .; v_gene: TRBV15; CDR3aa: CATSRKVVAASYNEQFF; CDR3nt: TGTGCCACCAGCAGGAAGGTGGTAGCGGCCTCCTACAATGAGCAGTTCTTC
d_gene: .; j_gene: TRBJ1-2; abundance: .; v_gene: TRBV28; CDR3aa: CASSSGVQTRYGYTF; CDR3nt: TGTGCCAGCAGTTCGGGCGTCCAAACAAGATATGGCTACACCTTC
d_gene: TRBD1; j_gene: TRBJ1-2; abundance: .; v_gene: TRBV10-3; CDR3aa: CATPGQGIYGYTF; CDR3nt: TGTGCCACCCCGGGACAGGGGATATATGGCTACACCTTC
d_gene: TRBD1; j_gene: TRBJ1-1; abundance: .; v_gene: TRBV19; CDR3aa: CASDGTGPSEVFSPEAFF; CDR3nt: TGTGCCAGTGACGGGACAGGTCCTTCCGAGGTATTTAGCCCTGAAGCTTTCTTT
d_gene: TRBD1; j_gene: TRBJ2-6; abundance: .; v_gene: TRBV4-1; CDR3aa: CASSQFLNAGTGFVSGANVLTF; CDR3nt: TGCGCCAGCAGCCAATTCTTGAATGCCGGGACAGGGTTTGTGTCTGGGGCCAACGTCCTGACTTTC
d_gene: .; j_gene: TRBJ1-4; abundance: .; v_gene: TRBV28; CDR3aa: CASSQGLGEKLFF; CDR3nt: TGTGCCAGCAGCCAGGGGTTGGGGGAAAAACTGTTTTTT
d_gene: .; j_gene: TRBJ2-1; abundance: .; v_gene: TRBV27; CDR3aa: CASSTYTPKIHEQFF; CDR3nt: TGTGCCAGCAGTACGTACACTCCTAAGATCCATGAGCAGTTCTTC
d_gene: .; j_gene: TRBJ1-5; abundance: .; v_gene: TRBV2; CDR3aa: CASSEGHDSNQPQHF; CDR3nt: TGTGCCAGCAGTGAGGGACATGATAGCAATCAGCCCCAGCATTTT
d_gene: .; j_gene: TRBJ2-1; abundance: .; v_gene: TRBV19; CDR3aa: CASSTWSEDNEQFF; CDR3nt: TGTGCCAGTAGTACTTGGTCGGAGGACAATGAGCAGTTCTTC
d_gene: .; j_gene: TRBJ1-1; abundance: .; v_gene: TRBV7-2; CDR3aa: CASSLNGDRSNTEAFF; CDR3nt: TGTGCCAGCAGCCTAAACGGCGACAGATCGAACACTGAAGCTTTCTTT
d_gene: TRBD2; j_gene: TRBJ2-3; abundance: .; v_gene: TRBV7-2; CDR3aa: CATGLAADTQYF; CDR3nt: TGTGCCACCGGACTAGCGGCAGATACGCAGTATTTT
d_gene: .; j_gene: TRBJ2-1; abundance: .; v_gene: TRBV27; CDR3aa: CASSLEAGGEQFF; CDR3nt: TGTGCCAGCAGTTTAGAAGCTGGAGGTGAGCAGTTCTTC
d_gene: TRBD2; j_gene: TRBJ2-1; abundance: .; v_gene: TRBV12-5; CDR3aa: CASGLVGPRASGNEQFF; CDR3nt: TGTGCTAGTGGTTTGGTAGGGCCAAGGGCTAGCGGCAATGAGCAGTTCTTC
d_gene: TRBD2; j_gene: TRBJ2-2; abundance: .; v_gene: TRBV27; CDR3aa: CASSQLTSATGELFF; CDR3nt: TGTGCCAGCAGTCAGCTGACTAGCGCCACCGGGGAGCTGTTTTTT
d_gene: .; j_gene: TRBJ2-1; abundance: .; v_gene: TRBV5-1; CDR3aa: CASSLGSAYNEQFF; CDR3nt: TGCGCCAGCAGCTTGGGTAGCGCTTACAATGAGCAGTTCTTC
d_gene: .; j_gene: TRBJ1-4; abundance: few; v_gene: TRBV9; CDR3aa: CASSGTTRGYEKLFF; CDR3nt: TGTGCCAGCAGCGGCACTACGAGGGGGTATGAAAAACTGTTTTTT
d_gene: TRBD2; j_gene: TRBJ2-1; abundance: once; v_gene: TRBV15; CDR3aa: CATSAIKHSGISYNEQFF; CDR3nt: TGTGCCACCAGCGCGATTAAACATAGCGGGATTTCCTACAATGAGCAGTTCTTC
d_gene: TRBD1; j_gene: TRBJ1-2; abundance: .; v_gene: TRBV2; CDR3aa: CASSHIPGQGAKRYGYTF; CDR3nt: TGTGCCAGCAGCCATATTCCGGGACAGGGGGCTAAGAGGTATGGCTACACCTTC